This is a list of T cell receptor beta chains from one sample in a study of cytomegalovirus exposure and HLA in healthy donors. This table comes from immunoSEQ multiplex PCR, and its TCRdb copy is limited to in-frame clones, with some not included. The table records some 250,000 clones, 90% of them present only once. Sequenced material: PBMCs. These receptors were collected from a woman aged 18-35 years in good health and CMV-seronegative. Both conserved end residues are part of each CDR3. Each record gives: CDR3 DNA, CDR3 protein, J gene, V gene, D gene, clone size. A D gene is named only where the DNA matches it firmly. Clone size is shown for a subset of rows, as once, few, many or a class of expanded clone.

DNA: TGTGCCAGCAGCGGGACAAACTCTGGAAACATCATATATTTT; CDR3: CASSGTNSGNIIYF; J: TRBJ1-3; V: TRBV6-1; D: -; size: -
DNA: TGCGCCAGCAGCTTGGAATCCTCGGGGGAGCTGTTTTTT; CDR3: CASSLESSGELFF; J: TRBJ2-2; V: TRBV5-1; D: -; size: -
DNA: TGCGCCAGCAGCCATCAGGTAGGCTCGAGCACTGAAGCTTTCTTT; CDR3: CASSHQVGSSTEAFF; J: TRBJ1-1; V: TRBV4-3; D: -; size: -
DNA: TGTGCCAGTAAAGGGGGGGCGATCACAGATACGCAGTATTTT; CDR3: CASKGGAITDTQYF; J: TRBJ2-3; V: TRBV19; D: -; size: -
DNA: TGTGCCAGCAGCCCCCGGGACAGGCCGTCTGGGGCCAACGTCCTGACTTTC; CDR3: CASSPRDRPSGANVLTF; J: TRBJ2-6; V: TRBV7-9; D: TRBD1; size: -
DNA: TGTGCCAGCAGTTTAGAGGGTTTCGGTGGCTACACCTTC; CDR3: CASSLEGFGGYTF; J: TRBJ1-2; V: TRBV27; D: -; size: -
DNA: TGTGCCAGTAGTATCGGGACAGGCGATGGAAACACCATATATTTT; CDR3: CASSIGTGDGNTIYF; J: TRBJ1-3; V: TRBV19; D: TRBD1; size: -
DNA: TGTGCCAGCTACGGTGGGCAGGTGAACACTGAAGCTTTCTTT; CDR3: CASYGGQVNTEAFF; J: TRBJ1-1; V: TRBV7-9; D: -; size: few
DNA: TGTGCCATCAGGGGGACAGGGCATGAAAAACTGTTTTTT; CDR3: CAIRGTGHEKLFF; J: TRBJ1-4; V: TRBV10-3; D: TRBD1; size: -
DNA: TGTGCCGGAGGGGGGGCCTATGGCTACACCTTC; CDR3: CAGGGAYGYTF; J: TRBJ1-2; V: TRBV28; D: -; size: -
DNA: TGCGCCAGCAGCCAAGAGGGACAGGGGAATCGGCCCCTCCACTTT; CDR3: CASSQEGQGNRPLHF; J: TRBJ1-6; V: TRBV4-1; D: TRBD1; size: -
DNA: TGCGCCAGCAGTGGGCTAGCGGCCTACGAGCAGTACTTC; CDR3: CASSGLAAYEQYF; J: TRBJ2-7; V: TRBV10-1; D: TRBD2; size: few
DNA: TGTGCCAGCACAAGACAGGGTTCGGACACTGAAGCTTTCTTT; CDR3: CASTRQGSDTEAFF; J: TRBJ1-1; V: TRBV6-6; D: TRBD1; size: -
DNA: TGTGCCATCAGTGAGTCTATCGACGCGGGGGCCGCAGATACGCAGTATTTT; CDR3: CAISESIDAGAADTQYF; J: TRBJ2-3; V: TRBV10-3; D: -; size: -
DNA: TGTGCCAGCAGTCCAAGACAGGCCCAAGAGACCCAGTACTTC; CDR3: CASSPRQAQETQYF; J: TRBJ2-5; V: TRBV27; D: -; size: -
DNA: TGTGCCAGCAGCAAACAGGGAAATTTACCCCTCCACTTT; CDR3: CASSKQGNLPLHF; J: TRBJ1-6; V: TRBV7-3; D: -; size: -
DNA: TGTGCCAGCGGCCCTCCGGGTCCCGAGCAGTTCTTC; CDR3: CASGPPGPEQFF; J: TRBJ2-1; V: TRBV6-5; D: -; size: -
DNA: TGTGCCAGCACGGACAGGGGACCAGAGACCCAGTACTTC; CDR3: CASTDRGPETQYF; J: TRBJ2-5; V: TRBV28; D: TRBD1; size: -